This T cell receptor (beta chain) was profiled in a study of blood T cell repertoires in COVID-19 (dated by TCRdb to the early 2020s). With respect to the entire study: Samples covering the acute and convalescent phases of COVID-19 were provided by collaborators in the United States, Italy and Spain. The prospective study material was composed of cDNA or gDNA derived from T cells, B-cell-depleted T cells, or PBMCs. The dataset comprised deeply sampled blood TCRbeta repertoires from subjects exposed to, actively infected with, or recovered from COVID-19. The repertoires were released in a freely available public database intended as a resource for research on the immune response to SARS-CoV-2. The samples were drawn from the first 160 participants of the ongoing ImmuneRACE study and from 950 to 1,500 subjects provided by 6 global collaborators. Sample metadata almost always included a de-identified subject ID, COVID-19 status, age in years and sex. Where available, HLA class I and class II types were taken from metadata supplied by the sample provider and were not determined by assay-based typing. Study-wide conclusions, independent of this receptor: The amount of clinical and demographic metadata varied by source and participant and was provided uncurated.

TCRbeta CDR3 regions were amplified from genomic DNA by means of the immunoSEQ Assay, a bias-controlled multiplex PCR. The paper's processing steps were these. The number of nucleated cells in each sample was estimated from the amplification of reference gene primers within the assay. To quantify the absolute abundance of each unique TCRbeta CDR3 rearrangement, sequence reads were collapsed and filtered. For each sample, productive Simpson clonality was calculated by taking the square root of Simpson's diversity index across productive rearrangements. TCRdb limited this immuneACCESS table to in-frame rearrangements with V and J called. A share of clones is missing; checked studies link under half to unresolved V genes, and the rest is unexplained. V, J and clone size derive from that table, while D and trimming were established from the DNA sequence. In this sample the table shows about 230,000 clones, about 84% of which occur a single time. The ten most abundant clones make up about 8% of the sample.

Whole blood was collected in K2EDTA tubes by collaborating institutions according to the institutions' own protocols. For TCRbeta analysis, collaborators shipped samples as frozen whole blood, isolated PBMCs, or DNA extracted from either of those sample types. In the case of this clone: Its antigen is unknown. Base quality data are lacking; no much larger clone is found one base away.

V drops 6 bases and J drops 4 bases, leaving 16 bases in between. Taken from the germline V gene (reference sequence), the CDR1 and CDR2 loops are SGHNT and YYREEE. The CDR3 measures 14 amino acids from cysteine to phenylalanine. The DNA shown is the 42-base CDR3, in frame from base 1. The chain couples TRBV5-4 to TRBJ1-2; matching of 6 bases hints at TRBD1 as the D gene. The specimen was peripheral blood. This sequence was found in a woman at least 80 years old with acute or convalescent COVID-19. In nucleotide form, the sequence is TGTGCCAGCACCCAGGGGCAGGAACGCTATGGCTACACCTTC. Its protein is CASTQGQERYGYTF.